This T cell receptor beta chain emerged from a study of T cell clones after liver transplantation. Study details: Three of eight recipients were HCV-positive; others had non-autoimmune, non-viral indications. Samples came pre-transplant, pre-randomization before withdrawal, and post-randomization after withdrawal ended. Tolerant meant at least one year fully off immunosuppression without liver enzymes above twice normal.

Trimming took off 3 bases at V and 6 bases at J, with 8 bases between the two ends. The CDR3 sequence is 12 residues long. The germline gives CDR1 MNHEY, CDR2 SMNVEV (reference sequence). Sequenced by immunoSEQ multiplex PCR; TCRdb stores in-frame clones only, minus some. The sample includes some 15,000 clones, about four fifths of them seen just once. This TCR was recovered from a human patient who received a liver transplant. Some of the T cells may derive from the graft donor. Specimen: CD8+ T cells from blood, collected 45 to 50 months after liver transplant. This chain links TRBV27 with TRBJ1-1, with TRBD1 as a possible D gene (6 bases). The CDR3 DNA is TGTGCCAGCAGTTTCCAGGGGTCTGAAGCTTTCTTT. This sequence encodes CASSFQGSEAFF.